One sample yielded the 6 T cell receptor beta chains listed below, sequenced in a study of OX40 agonist ivuxolimab in advanced cancers. The table came from immunoSEQ multiplex PCR; TCRdb's copy has only in-frame clones and leaves some out. The repertoire holds 45,000 to 75,000 clones, with roughly 80% as singletons. Sequenced material: CD4+ or CD8+ T cells sorted from blood, taken in a trial of the OX40 agonist ivuxolimab. These receptors were obtained from an adult with an advanced solid tumor such as melanoma, head and neck, liver or kidney cancer.

V gene TRBV5-1 combines with J gene TRBJ2-5, with 8 bases fitting TRBD2. The germline V gene has CDR1 SGHRS and CDR2 YFSETQ. The ends lost 3 bases at V and 5 bases at J; junction bases unmatched: 12. This CDR3 is 16 amino acids long. The chain's CDR3 is CASSSSNGGVWETQYF. CDR3 coding DNA: TGCGCCAGCAGCTCGTCGAACGGGGGGGTCTGGGAGACCCAGTACTTC.

J is TRBJ2-1 and V is TRBV9; D unclear. Trimming shortened V by 4 bases and J by 5 bases, and 10 bases separated the two germline ends. CDR1 SGDLS and CDR2 YYNGEE come from the germline V gene. This CDR3 spans 13 amino acids. The CDR3 coding sequence is TGTGCCAGCAGCCCAGCTGGGGACAATGAGCAGTTCTTC. Translating it yields CASSPAGDNEQFF.

CDR3 in DNA: TGCGCCAGCAGCCAAGCTAGCGGGGGGGCGTATGAGCAGTTCTTC. This translates into CASSQASGGAYEQFF. The chain carries TRBV4-1 and TRBJ2-1; 12 bases align to TRBD2. V trimming: 1 base; J trimming: 8 bases; junction bases outside the gene matches: 3. This CDR3 comprises 15 residues. Germline V gives CDR1 MGHRA, CDR2 YSYEKL.

This clone was found a few times. CDR3 residues: CASGITDTQYF. CDR3 bases: TGTGCCAGCGGAATCACAGATACGCAGTATTTT. The chain couples TRBV6-1 to TRBJ2-3; D uncertain. Germline loops: CDR1 MNHNS, CDR2 SASEGT. V was clipped by 8 bases and J by 2 bases, with 5 bases between them. This CDR3 region has 11 residues.

The V call is TRBV6-5, the J call TRBJ1-2; 12 positions match TRBD1. The V gene end was trimmed by 6 bases and the J gene end by 5 bases; junction bases not matched to a gene: 7. Germline lookup yields CDR1 MNHEY and CDR2 SVGAGI. The CDR3 runs to 15 residues. CDR3 region: CASRPTGQGAYGYTF. The CDR3 DNA reads as TGTGCCAGCAGACCCACGGGACAGGGGGCATATGGCTACACCTTC.

V usage is TRBV30 and J usage is TRBJ2-7; D possibly corresponds to TRBD2 (6 bases). Germline CDR1 reads GTSNPN; CDR2 reads SVGIG (reference sequence). The CDR3 sequence is 15 residues long. The ends were cut back, 8 bases at V and 0 bases at J, with 20 bases in the middle. DNA of the CDR3: TGTGCCGGGGGGTGGGGGTCCCCCAGCTCCTACGAGCAGTACTTC. Residues: CAGGWGSPSSYEQYF.